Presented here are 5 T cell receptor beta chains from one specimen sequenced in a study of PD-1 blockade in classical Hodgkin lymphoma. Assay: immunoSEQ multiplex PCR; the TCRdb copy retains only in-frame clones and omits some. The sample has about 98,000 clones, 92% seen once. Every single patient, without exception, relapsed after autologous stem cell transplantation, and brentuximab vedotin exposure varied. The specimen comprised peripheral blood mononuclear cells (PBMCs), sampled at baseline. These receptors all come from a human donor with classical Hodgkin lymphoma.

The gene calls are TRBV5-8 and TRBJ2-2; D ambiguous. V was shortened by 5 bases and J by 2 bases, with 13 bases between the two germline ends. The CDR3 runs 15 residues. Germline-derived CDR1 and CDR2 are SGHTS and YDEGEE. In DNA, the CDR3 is TGTGCCAGCAGATATAGACGGCTAAACACCGGGGAGCTGTTTTTT. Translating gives CASRYRRLNTGELFF.

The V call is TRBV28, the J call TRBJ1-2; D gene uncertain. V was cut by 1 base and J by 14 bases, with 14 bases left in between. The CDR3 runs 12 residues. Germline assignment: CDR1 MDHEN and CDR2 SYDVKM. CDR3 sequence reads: CASSLLVSVETF. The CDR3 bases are TGTGCCAGCAGTTTATTAGTCAGCGTGGAAACCTTC.

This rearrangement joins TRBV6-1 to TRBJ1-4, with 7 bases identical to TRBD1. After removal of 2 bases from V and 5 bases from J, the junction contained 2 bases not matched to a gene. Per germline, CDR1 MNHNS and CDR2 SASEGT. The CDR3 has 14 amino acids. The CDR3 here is CASSENRGNEKLFF. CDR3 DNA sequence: TGTGCCAGCAGTGAAAACAGGGGAAATGAAAAACTGTTTTTT.

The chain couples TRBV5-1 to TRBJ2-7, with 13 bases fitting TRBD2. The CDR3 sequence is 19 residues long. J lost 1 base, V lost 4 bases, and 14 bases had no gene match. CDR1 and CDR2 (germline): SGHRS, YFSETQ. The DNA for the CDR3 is TGCGCCAGCAGCCTGACCGGGACTAGCGGGATCAGCCGATCCTACGAGCAGTACTTC. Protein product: CASSLTGTSGISRSYEQYF.

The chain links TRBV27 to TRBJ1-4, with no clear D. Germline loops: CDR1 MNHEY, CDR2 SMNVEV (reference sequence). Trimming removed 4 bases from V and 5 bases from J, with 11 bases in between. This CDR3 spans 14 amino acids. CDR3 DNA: TGTGCCAGCAGTTCACCAGGCTTAAATGAAAAACTGTTTTTT. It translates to CASSSPGLNEKLFF.